This is a list of T cell receptor beta chains from one sample in a study of blood T cell repertoires in COVID-19. Libraries were prepared by immunoSEQ multiplex PCR; TCRdb keeps only in-frame clonotypes and omits some of them. The sample has 150,000 or so clones; about 81% are singletons. Input material: peripheral blood. The origin of the receptors is a man aged 60-69 years with active or convalescent COVID-19. Both conserved end residues are part of each CDR3.

v_gene	j_gene	CDR3aa
TRBV5-1	TRBJ2-2	CASTRGLAGDRGELFF
TRBV6-5	TRBJ2-2	CASMNSANTGELFF
TRBV11-2	TRBJ2-2	CASSPGTGEGRTGELFF
TRBV6-4	TRBJ2-1	CASSDGERGSYNEQFF
TRBV11-3	TRBJ2-5	CASSQMRVQETQYF
TRBV10-3	TRBJ2-1	CAIKGQGGEQFF
TRBV9	TRBJ2-1	CASSGSSPGNEQFF
TRBV29-1	TRBJ2-3	CSVERGQGGDTQYF
TRBV3-1/TRBV3-2	TRBJ1-2	CASSQDTGSYGYTF
TRBV7-3	TRBJ2-3	CASSLPERTDTQYF
TRBV10-2	TRBJ2-2	CASSETSGMAGELFF
TRBV11-2	TRBJ2-7	CASSLGTGGAYEQYF
TRBV6-1	TRBJ1-1	CASSEFRGGMNTEAFF
TRBV19	TRBJ1-2	CASSISGGGYGYTF
TRBV10-3	TRBJ1-4	CAISFTGDNSKLFF
TRBV24-1	TRBJ1-4	CATSDGRGLVEKLFF
TRBV6-5	TRBJ1-5	CASREATGPNQPQHF
TRBV19	TRBJ1-5	CASSIGQGNQPQHF